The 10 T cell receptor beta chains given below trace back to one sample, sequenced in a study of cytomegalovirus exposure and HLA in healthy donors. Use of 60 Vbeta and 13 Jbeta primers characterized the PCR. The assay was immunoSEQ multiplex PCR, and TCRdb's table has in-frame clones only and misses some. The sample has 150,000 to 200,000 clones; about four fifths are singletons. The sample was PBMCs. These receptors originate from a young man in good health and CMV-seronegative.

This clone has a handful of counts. CDR3 sequence reads: CASSLTGVYNEQFF. The DNA for the CDR3 is TGTGCCAGCAGCCTCACGGGTGTTTACAATGAGCAGTTCTTC. This chain joins TRBV11-2 and TRBJ2-1, with no clear D. V lost 5 bases and J 4 bases, leaving 12 bases between the germline ends. CDR1 and CDR2 from the germline V gene are SGHAT and FQNNGV. The CDR3 consists of 14 residues.

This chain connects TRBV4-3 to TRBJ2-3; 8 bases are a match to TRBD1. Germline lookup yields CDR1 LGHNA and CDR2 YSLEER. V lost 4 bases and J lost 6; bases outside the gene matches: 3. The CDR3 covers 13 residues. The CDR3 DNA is TGCGCCAGCAGCCTAAGACAGGGGGATACGCAGTATTTT. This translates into CASSLRQGDTQYF.

This chain's CDR3 is CASGLGAGAGASYNEQFF. In DNA, the CDR3 is TGTGCCAGTGGCCTAGGGGCGGGAGCGGGGGCCTCCTACAATGAGCAGTTCTTC. The rearrangement joins TRBV10-3 to TRBJ2-1; the match to TRBD2 covers 8 bases. The V gene end was trimmed by 10 bases and the J gene end by 0 bases; junction bases not matched to a gene: 17. The CDR3 totals 18 residues. CDR1 is ENHRY, CDR2 SYGVKD, per germline.

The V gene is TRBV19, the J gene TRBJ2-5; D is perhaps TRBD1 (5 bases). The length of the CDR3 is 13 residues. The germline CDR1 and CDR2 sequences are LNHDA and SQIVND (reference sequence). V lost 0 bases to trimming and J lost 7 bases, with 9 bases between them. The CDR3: CASSIDGAVTQYF. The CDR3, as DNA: TGTGCCAGTAGTATAGATGGGGCTGTGACCCAGTACTTC.

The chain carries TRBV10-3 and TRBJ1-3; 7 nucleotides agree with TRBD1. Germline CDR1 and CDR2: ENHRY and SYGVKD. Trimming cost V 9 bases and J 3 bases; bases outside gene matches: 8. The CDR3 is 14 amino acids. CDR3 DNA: TGTGCCATGGCTGCCGGGACAGTTGGAAACACCATATATTTT. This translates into CAMAAGTVGNTIYF.

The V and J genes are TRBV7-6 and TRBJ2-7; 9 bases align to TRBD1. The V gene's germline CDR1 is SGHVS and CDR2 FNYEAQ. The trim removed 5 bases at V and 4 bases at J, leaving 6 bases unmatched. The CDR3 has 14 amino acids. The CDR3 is CASSTTGGRYEQYF. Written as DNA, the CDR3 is TGTGCCAGCAGCACAACAGGGGGCAGGTACGAGCAGTACTTC.

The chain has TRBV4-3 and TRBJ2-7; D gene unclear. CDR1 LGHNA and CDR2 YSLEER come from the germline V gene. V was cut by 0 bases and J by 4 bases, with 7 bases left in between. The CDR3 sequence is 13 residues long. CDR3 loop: CASSQDLTYEQYF. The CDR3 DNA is TGCGCCAGCAGCCAAGATCTCACATACGAGCAGTACTTC.

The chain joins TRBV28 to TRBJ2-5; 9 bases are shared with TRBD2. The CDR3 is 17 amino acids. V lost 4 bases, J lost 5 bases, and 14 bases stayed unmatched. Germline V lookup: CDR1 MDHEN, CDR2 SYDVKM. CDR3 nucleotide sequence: TGTGCCAGCAGTTCGGGGGAGGGCGGGAGGGCCGAGGAGACCCAGTACTTC. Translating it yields CASSSGEGGRAEETQYF.

This chain's CDR3 is CASSLWGKDGYTF. Here the CDR3 DNA reads TGTGCCAGCAGTTTATGGGGCAAAGATGGCTACACCTTC. The chain has TRBV28 and TRBJ1-2; D remains ambiguous. CDR1 is MDHEN, CDR2 SYDVKM, per germline. This CDR3 contains 13 residues. V was clipped by 0 bases and J by 6 bases, with 8 bases between them.

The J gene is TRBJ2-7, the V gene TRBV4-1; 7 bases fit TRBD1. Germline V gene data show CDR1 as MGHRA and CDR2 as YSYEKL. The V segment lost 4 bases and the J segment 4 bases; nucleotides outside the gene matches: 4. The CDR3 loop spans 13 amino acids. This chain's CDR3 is CASSLLDRYEQYF. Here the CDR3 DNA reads TGCGCCAGCAGCCTTCTGGACAGGTACGAGCAGTACTTC.